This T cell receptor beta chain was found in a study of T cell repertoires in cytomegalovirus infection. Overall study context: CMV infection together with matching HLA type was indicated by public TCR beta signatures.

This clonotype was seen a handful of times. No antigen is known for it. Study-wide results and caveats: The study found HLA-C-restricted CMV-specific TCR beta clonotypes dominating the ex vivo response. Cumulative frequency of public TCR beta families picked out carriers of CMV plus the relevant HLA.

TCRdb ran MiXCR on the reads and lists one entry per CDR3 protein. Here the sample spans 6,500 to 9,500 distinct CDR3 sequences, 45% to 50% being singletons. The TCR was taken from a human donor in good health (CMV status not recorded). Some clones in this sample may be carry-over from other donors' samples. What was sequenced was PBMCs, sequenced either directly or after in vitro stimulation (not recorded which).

CDR3 nucleotides: TGTGCCAGCAGCCCGGGACTACGCGGGGGTGATACGCAGTATTTT. Translated: CASSPGLRGGDTQYF. This chain links TRBV7-2 with TRBJ2-3, with 7 nucleotides matching TRBD2. This CDR3 is built from 15 residues. The ends lost 5 bases at V and 6 bases at J; junction bases unmatched: 11. CDR1 is SGHTA and CDR2 is FQGNSA in the germline V gene.